This TCR beta chain was obtained from a study of Graves' ophthalmopathy and Graves' hyperthyroidism. Study information: At the time of initial diagnosis and before any treatment, peripheral blood was collected.

This clonotype came up a few times. Its target is not known. Findings of the study overall: Blood contained most expanded thyroid clonotypes exceeding 0.001 frequency.

Where ophthalmopathy was absent within 18 months of follow-up, hyperthyroidism was stable. The V end lost 0 bases, the J end lost 2 bases, and 22 bases lay between the germline ends. The germline gives CDR1 MNHEY, CDR2 SVGEGT. CDR3 length equals 20 residues. From RNA, the CDR3 regions of TCR beta chains were amplified and sequenced. The first round was an RT-PCR with HTBI primers, and the second round was a multiplex PCR. TCRdb called the multiplex PCR reads again in MiXCR, with one record for every CDR3 protein. The top ten clones hold around 3.1% of a sample with about 400,000 distinct CDR3 sequences, 21% of them seen once.

The sample taken for sequencing was peripheral blood. This TCR was recovered from a woman aged 18 to 35 with stable Graves' hyperthyroidism. The J gene is TRBJ2-2, the V gene TRBV6-2 or TRBV6-3; D tentatively reads TRBD1 or TRBD2 (6 bases each). CDR3 protein: CASSYSGARRVEPNTGELFF. CDR3 coding DNA: TGTGCCAGCAGTTACTCGGGGGCCCGGAGGGTGGAGCCTAACACCGGGGAGCTGTTTTTT.